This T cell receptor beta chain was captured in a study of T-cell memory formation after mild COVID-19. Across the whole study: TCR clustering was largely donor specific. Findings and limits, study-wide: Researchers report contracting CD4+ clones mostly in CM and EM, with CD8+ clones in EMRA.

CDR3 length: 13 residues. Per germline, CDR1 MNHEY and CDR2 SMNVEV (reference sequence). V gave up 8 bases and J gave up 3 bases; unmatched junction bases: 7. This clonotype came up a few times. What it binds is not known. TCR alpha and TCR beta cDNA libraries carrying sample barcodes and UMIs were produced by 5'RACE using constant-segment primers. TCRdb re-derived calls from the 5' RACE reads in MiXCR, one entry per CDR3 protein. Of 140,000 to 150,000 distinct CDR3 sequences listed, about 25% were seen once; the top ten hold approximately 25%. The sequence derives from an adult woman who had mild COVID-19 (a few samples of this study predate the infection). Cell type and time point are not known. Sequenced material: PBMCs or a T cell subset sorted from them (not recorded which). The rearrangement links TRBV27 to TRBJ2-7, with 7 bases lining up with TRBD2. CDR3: CASASGVVYEQYF. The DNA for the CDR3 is TGTGCCAGCGCCAGCGGGGTAGTCTACGAGCAGTACTTC.